This T cell receptor beta chain was found in a study of cytomegalovirus exposure and HLA in healthy donors. Remarks on this clone: Its antigen is not identified.

PCR primers comprised 60 Vbeta and 13 Jbeta primers. The method was immunoSEQ multiplex PCR; TCRdb's version includes in-frame clones alone and lacks a portion of them. The listing records about 170,000 clones. Overall study results and limits: It emerged from a later analysis that several of the most significant clusters appeared to be linked to common viral pathogens. Being productive about 87% or about 30% of the time was typical of most TCR beta V segments in an earlier analysis.

Specimen: PBMCs. The TCR was taken from a woman under 30 in good health and CMV-seropositive.

The CDR3 coding sequence is TGTGCCACAACATTTAGCGGGGACCTCTACGAGCAGTACTTC. This codes for CATTFSGDLYEQYF. V is TRBV10-3 and J is TRBJ2-7; 8 bases line up with TRBD2. Germline assignment: CDR1 ENHRY and CDR2 SYGVKD. J was trimmed by 3 bases and V by 10 bases; bases with no gene match: 11. The CDR3 is 14 amino acids.